The clone carrying this T cell receptor (beta chain) was detected many times. Its matching antigen is unknown. These data belong to a study of T-cell reconstitution after alpha-beta-depleted transplantation in children. Broader study findings: At around two months after transplant, the alpha-beta T cells were reportedly derived from several hundred expanded clones that came from non-depleted graft cells. Surviving recipient T cells and intrathymic progenitors accounted for some patients' high TCRbeta diversity at day 60. Newly made T cells mostly supplied T-cell counts and diversity one year after transplant.

This CDR3 contains 14 residues. With V trimmed by 4 bases and J by 3 bases, 3 bases remained unmatched. Germline-derived CDR1 and CDR2 are GTSNPN and SVGIG (reference sequence). The library targeted TCRbeta and was prepared with unique molecular identifiers. Via MiXCR, TCRdb re-called the PCR reads, giving one row per CDR3 protein. The sample yields about 460,000 distinct CDR3 sequences, roughly a tenth seen once. Sample: PBMCs, taken before TCRalphabeta/CD19-depleted stem cell transplant. The sequence came from a child aged 2-9 years with inherited bone marrow failure, due to receive a stem cell transplant. The rearrangement joins TRBV30 to TRBJ2-2; 9 nucleotides line up with TRBD1. The CDR3 sequence is CAWMGQGHTGELFF. CDR3 nucleotide sequence: TGTGCCTGGATGGGACAGGGCCACACCGGGGAGCTGTTTTTT.